This T cell receptor beta chain originates from a study of shared clonotypes between healthy human individuals. Deep level was the assay's run setting. Profiled with immunoSEQ multiplex PCR; TCRdb holds only in-frame clones, not every one. The repertoire holds millions of clones, with more than 90% as singletons. The germline V gene encodes CDR1 SNHLY and CDR2 FYNNEI. CDR3 size: 10 residues. This receptor was identified in a man aged 18 to 35 in good health. V usage is TRBV2 and J usage is TRBJ2-5; D not resolved. The J call is uncertain, as TRBJ2-7 better fits the DNA end. Material: naive CD4+ T cells sorted from blood. Subset specified: CD45RA+ positively selected. CDR3 in amino acids: CASSHAEQYF. The CDR3 DNA sequence: TGTGCCAGCAGCCATGCCGAGCAGTACTTC.